This T cell receptor (beta chain) derives from a study of PD-1 blockade in classical Hodgkin lymphoma. Every patient experienced relapse after autologous stem cell transplantation, and brentuximab vedotin exposure varied. Study results and caveats: Those starting nivolumab under 1 year post-ASCT were excluded.

Generated by immunoSEQ multiplex PCR, the TCRdb table keeps only in-frame clones and is missing some. The sample holds about 46,000 clones; around 81% are singletons and the top ten take around 20%. Regarding this clone: What it binds is not known.

The sequences come from peripheral blood mononuclear cells (PBMCs), collected before the second cycle of nivolumab. This receptor was obtained from a human donor with classical Hodgkin lymphoma.

This CDR3 reads CASSLAGGRTTQYF. CDR3 nucleotides: TGTGCCAGCAGCTTAGCAGGCGGGCGTACTACCCAGTACTTC. The genes are TRBV5-4 and TRBJ2-5; possibly TRBD2 for D (5 bases). V was clipped by 2 bases and J by 8 bases, with 16 bases between them. There are 14 residues in the CDR3. Germline CDR1 reads SGHNT; CDR2 reads YYREEE (reference sequence). Full variable domain (remainder filled in from reference TRBV5-4 and TRBJ2-5): ETGVTQSPTHLIKTRGQQVTLRCSSQSGHNTVSWYQQALGQGPQFIFQYYREEENGRGNFPPRFSGLQFPNYSSELNVNALELDDSALYLCASSLAGGRTTQYFGPGTRLLVL.